This T cell receptor beta chain was observed in a study of control samples from healthy donors and cancer patients. Profiled with immunoSEQ multiplex PCR; TCRdb holds only in-frame clones, not every one. This sample carries around 100,000 clones, approximately 90% of them seen once, and the ten largest clones take under 20%. This CDR3 spans 15 amino acids. Germline values: CDR1 SGHTA, CDR2 FQGTGA. V lost 1 base and J lost 0, with 8 bases in between. The receptor comes from a man between 60 and 75 years old with lung cancer. The sample was PBMCs. The chain couples TRBV7-3 to TRBJ2-3; D remains unclear. The CDR3 loop reads CASSLRLGSTDTQYF. The CDR3 DNA reads as TGTGCCAGCAGCTTAAGGCTAGGAAGCACAGATACGCAGTATTTT.